The 18 T cell receptor beta chains below were found in one sample sequenced in a study of Graves' ophthalmopathy and Graves' hyperthyroidism. Amplification targeted the TCR beta CDR3 regions, with RNA transcripts as the source material. After a first-round RT-PCR with HTBI primers, a second-round multiplex PCR was run. MiXCR, applied by TCRdb to the multiplex PCR reads, yields one record per CDR3 protein. The sample lists about 370,000 distinct CDR3 sequences; approximately 18% were seen once. Sequencing was performed on peripheral blood. These receptors all come from an adult woman with stable Graves' hyperthyroidism.

At least ten counts were recorded for this clonotype. One junction end disagrees with the germline gene, perhaps due to a read error. The rearrangement uses TRBV12-3 or TRBV12-4 and TRBJ2-4; D remains unclear. The CDR3 covers 12 residues. The CDR3: CASTGAKNIKYF. CDR3 in DNA: TGTGCCAGCACCGGAGCCAAAAACATTAAGTACTTC.

As for this clonotype: Its ends do not fully match the called genes, so a read error is possible. J is TRBJ1-6 and V is TRBV12-5; D unclear. Germline assignment: CDR1 LGHNT and CDR2 FRNRAP. This CDR3 is built from 13 residues. CDR3 protein: CASGHRPNSHLHF. CDR3 nucleotide sequence: TGTGCTAGTGGTCACCGACCGAATTCACACCTCCACTTT. The full variable domain, rest sourced from reference TRBV12-5 and TRBJ1-6, is DARVTQTPRHKVTEMGQEVTMRCQPILGHNTVFWYRQTMMQGLELLAYFRNRAPLDDSGMPKDRFSAEMPDATLATLKIQPSEPRDSAVYFCASGHRPNSHLHFGNGTRLTVT.

This clonotype has just a few counts. The rearrangement joins TRBV29-1 to TRBJ1-2, with 11 bases lining up with TRBD1. V shed 5 bases, J shed 0 bases, and the junction held 5 bases outside the gene matches. Germline CDR1 reads SQVTM; CDR2 reads ANQGSEA. This CDR3 region has 15 residues. The CDR3 sequence is CSVSGQGGSNYGYTF. In DNA, the CDR3 is TGCAGCGTTTCGGGACAGGGGGGATCTAACTATGGCTACACCTTC.

In this sample, this clonotype turned up a few times. This chain links TRBV4-1 with TRBJ2-5, with TRBD2 identical over 7 bases. Germline V lookup: CDR1 MGHRA, CDR2 YSYEKL. The V gene end was trimmed by 4 bases and the J gene end by 7 bases; junction bases not matched to a gene: 15. There are 16 residues in the CDR3. The CDR3 bases are TGCGCCAGCAGCCGCATGCTTCTAGCGGACAAAGGGACCCAGTACTTC. Translation gives CASSRMLLADKGTQYF.

The chain employs TRBV19 and TRBJ2-4, with a weak D call TRBD2 (5 bases). CDR1 and CDR2 from the germline V gene are LNHDA and SQIVND (reference sequence). The V end was cut by 7 bases, the J end by 3 bases, with 16 bases between. This CDR3 spans 15 amino acids. DNA of the CDR3: TGTGCCAGTACGCGAGGGTTCGCGAACAAAAACATTCAGTACTTC. Protein product: CASTRGFANKNIQYF.

This clonotype has just one count. The chain couples TRBV7-2 to TRBJ1-1; D not resolved. The CDR3 loop spans 12 amino acids. Germline CDR1 and CDR2: SGHTA and FQGNSA. The V gene lost 2 bases and the J gene lost 8 bases, with 9 bases spanning the gap. The DNA of the CDR3 is TGTGCCAGCAGCTTAAGTGTAGTAGAAGCTTTCTTT. Its translation: CASSLSVVEAFF.

The chain is built from TRBV28 and TRBJ2-2; TRBD1 agrees at 7 bases. Germline lookup yields CDR1 MDHEN and CDR2 SYDVKM. The CDR3 runs to 14 residues. Trimming took 6 bases from V and 4 from J; bases not matched to a gene: 5. The DNA for the CDR3 is TGTGCCAGCAGCCGCCCAGGGGGCACCGGGGAGCTGTTTTTT. Translation gives CASSRPGGTGELFF. Looking up the rest from reference TRBV28 and TRBJ2-2 gives the full variable domain: DVKVTQSSRYLVKRTGEKVFLECVQDMDHENMFWYRQDPGLGLRLIYFSYDVKMKEKGDIPEGYSVSREKKERFSLILESASTNQTSMYLCASSRPGGTGELFFGEGSRLTVL.

There are many counts of this clonotype. The V call is TRBV20-1, the J call TRBJ2-7, with D perhaps given as TRBD1 or TRBD2 (6 bases each). The CDR3 spans 18 residues. Deletions cut 0 bases from V and 2 bases from J, with 23 bases between. Germline V gene sequence: CDR1 DFQATT, CDR2 SNEGSKA (reference sequence). Here the CDR3 reads CSARDRVTGGLTTYEQYF. In DNA, the CDR3 is TGCAGTGCTAGAGATCGTGTGACAGGCGGACTAACGACCTACGAGCAGTACTTC.

This clonotype came up many times. V and J are TRBV5-5 and TRBJ2-2; the D is unclear. The CDR3 is 13 residues long. Germline loops: CDR1 SGHKS, CDR2 YYEKEE (reference sequence). V was clipped by 4 bases and J by 5 bases, with 9 bases between them. CDR3 DNA: TGTGCCAGCAGCCCCACCGGGACCGGGGAGCTGTTTTTT. Amino acids: CASSPTGTGELFF. The full variable domain, with the rest looked up from reference TRBV5-5 and TRBJ2-2, is DAGVTQSPTHLIKTRGQQVTLRCSPISGHKSVSWYQQVLGQGPQFIFQYYEKEERGRGNFPDRFSARQFPNYSSELNVNALLLGDSALYLCASSPTGTGELFFGEGSRLTVL.

This clonotype has a count of ten or more. The genes are TRBV2 and TRBJ1-5; 7 bases agree with TRBD1. This CDR3 comprises 13 residues. Trimming at V came to 6 bases and at J to 6 bases, leaving 5 bases not matched to a gene. Looked up from germline, CDR1 is SNHLY and CDR2 is FYNNEI. The CDR3, as DNA: TGTGCCAGCAGCGACAGGGCCGTTCAGCCCCAGCATTTT. Protein: CASSDRAVQPQHF.

The sample holds many counts of this clonotype. The CDR3 nucleotides are TGTGCCAGCGCCCCGGAAGGGCCCCTTTCCTACGAGCAGTACTTC. Translated, it gives CASAPEGPLSYEQYF. This chain uses TRBV11-2 with TRBJ2-7; D is uncertain. Germline V gene data show CDR1 as SGHAT and CDR2 as FQNNGV. V was shortened by 8 bases and J by 1 base, with 18 bases between the two germline ends. The CDR3 extends over 15 amino acids.

This clonotype was seen at least ten times. The chain carries TRBV7-8 and TRBJ2-7; no definite D call. This CDR3 spans 14 amino acids. The V end was cut by 1 base, the J end by 2 bases, with 9 bases between. The germline CDR1 and CDR2 sequences are SGHVS and FQNEAQ. The CDR3: CASSLDAGPYEQYF. The CDR3 DNA reads as TGTGCCAGCAGCTTAGATGCCGGGCCCTACGAGCAGTACTTC.

A few counts support this clonotype. The chain is built from TRBV5-1 and TRBJ2-7; 8 nucleotides line up with TRBD1. This CDR3 has 14 residues. CDR1 and CDR2 from the germline V gene are SGHRS and YFSETQ. V dropped 4 bases and J dropped 5; count of bases not matched to a gene: 8. This CDR3 reads CASSTRTGQNEQYF. In nucleotides, the CDR3 is TGCGCCAGCAGCACCAGGACAGGGCAAAACGAGCAGTACTTC.

This clonotype was detected many times. The chain has TRBV6-1 and TRBJ2-7; tentative D call: TRBD1 (5 bases). CDR3 length: 16 residues. Germline assignment: CDR1 MNHNS and CDR2 SASEGT. V was pared by 2 bases and J by 6 bases, with 20 bases between. This CDR3 is CASSELGQGSWGEQYF. CDR3 DNA sequence: TGTGCCAGCAGTGAATTGGGTCAGGGATCGTGGGGCGAGCAGTACTTC.

This clonotype appeared many times. The rearrangement joins TRBV19 to TRBJ1-1; 9 nucleotides line up with TRBD1. Germline CDR1 LNHDA, CDR2 SQIVND (reference sequence). Losses at the gene ends were 5 bases for V and 2 bases for J; bases not matched to a gene: 9. This CDR3 is built from 16 residues. The CDR3 coding sequence is TGTGCCAGTAGTCCCGGGACAGGGAGGATTAACACTGAAGCTTTCTTT. Its translation: CASSPGTGRINTEAFF.

At least ten counts were recorded for this clonotype. The chain has TRBV28 and TRBJ2-5; no reliable D call. V lost 5 bases and J 5 bases, leaving 15 bases between the germline ends. The CDR3 sequence is 14 residues long. Per the germline V gene, CDR1 is MDHEN and CDR2 is SYDVKM. For the CDR3, the DNA is TGTGCCAGCAGTACACTCGGGCAGTACGAGACCCAGTACTTC. Translation: CASSTLGQYETQYF. The variable domain in full, with the rest retrieved from reference TRBV28 and TRBJ2-5, is DVKVTQSSRYLVKRTGEKVFLECVQDMDHENMFWYRQDPGLGLRLIYFSYDVKMKEKGDIPEGYSVSREKKERFSLILESASTNQTSMYLCASSTLGQYETQYFGPGTRLLVL.

The gene calls are TRBV20-1 and TRBJ2-7; 10 bases are a match to TRBD1. The ends lost 5 bases at V and 2 bases at J; junction bases unmatched: 6. Germline lookup yields CDR1 DFQATT and CDR2 SNEGSKA (reference sequence). This CDR3 comprises 14 residues. CDR3 nucleotides: TGCAGTGCTCGACGGGACAGGGGAGCCTACGAGCAGTACTTC. The encoded protein is CSARRDRGAYEQYF.

This clonotype has a count of ten or more. The genes are TRBV30 and TRBJ2-5, with 8 bases lining up with TRBD2. Looked up from germline, CDR1 is GTSNPN and CDR2 is SVGIG (reference sequence). CDR3 length equals 17 residues. The V and J ends lost 1 base and 3 bases, in that order; junction bases with no gene match: 13. This chain's CDR3 is CAWSAPPTSGVKETQYF. CDR3 sequence (DNA): TGTGCCTGGAGTGCACCCCCCACTAGCGGAGTAAAAGAGACCCAGTACTTC.